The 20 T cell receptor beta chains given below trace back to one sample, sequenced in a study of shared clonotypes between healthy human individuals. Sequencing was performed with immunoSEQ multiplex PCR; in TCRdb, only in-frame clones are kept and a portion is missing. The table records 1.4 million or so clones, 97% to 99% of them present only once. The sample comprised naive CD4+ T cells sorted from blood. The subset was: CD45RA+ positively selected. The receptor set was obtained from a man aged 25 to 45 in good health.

CDR3 residues: CASNDRGRNEQFF. In DNA, the CDR3 is TGTGCCAGCAATGACAGGGGGCGGAATGAGCAGTTCTTC. The chain carries TRBV25-1 and TRBJ2-1; 10 bases match TRBD1. The CDR3 has 13 amino acids. Germline loops: CDR1 MGHDK, CDR2 SYGVNS. The ends lost 7 bases at V and 7 bases at J; junction bases unmatched: 4.

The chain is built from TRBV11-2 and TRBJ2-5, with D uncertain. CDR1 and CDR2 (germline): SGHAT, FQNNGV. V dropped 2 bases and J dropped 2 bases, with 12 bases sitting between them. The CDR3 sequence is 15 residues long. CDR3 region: CASSLLEWQQETQYF. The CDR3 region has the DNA TGTGCCAGCAGCTTATTAGAGTGGCAGCAAGAGACCCAGTACTTC.

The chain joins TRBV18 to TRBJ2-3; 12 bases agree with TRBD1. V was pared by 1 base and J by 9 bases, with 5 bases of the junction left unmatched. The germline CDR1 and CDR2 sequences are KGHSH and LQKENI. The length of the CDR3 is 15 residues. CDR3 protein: CASSPRDGTGGTQYF. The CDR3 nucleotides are TGTGCCAGCTCACCACGGGACGGGACAGGGGGCACGCAGTATTTT. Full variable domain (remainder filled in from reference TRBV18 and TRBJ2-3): NAGVMQNPRHLVRRRGQEARLRCSPMKGHSHVYWYRQLPEEGLKFMVYLQKENIIDESGMPKERFSAEFPKEGPSILRIQQVVRGDSAAYFCASSPRDGTGGTQYFGPGTRLTVL.

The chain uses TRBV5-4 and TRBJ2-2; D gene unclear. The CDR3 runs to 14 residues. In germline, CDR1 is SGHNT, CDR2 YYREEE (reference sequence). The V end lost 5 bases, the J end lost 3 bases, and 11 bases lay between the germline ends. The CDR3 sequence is CASSPTWDTGELFF. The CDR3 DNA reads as TGTGCCAGCAGTCCTACATGGGACACCGGGGAGCTGTTTTTT. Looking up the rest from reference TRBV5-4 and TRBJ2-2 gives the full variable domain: ETGVTQSPTHLIKTRGQQVTLRCSSQSGHNTVSWYQQALGQGPQFIFQYYREEENGRGNFPPRFSGLQFPNYSSELNVNALELDDSALYLCASSPTWDTGELFFGEGSRLTVL.

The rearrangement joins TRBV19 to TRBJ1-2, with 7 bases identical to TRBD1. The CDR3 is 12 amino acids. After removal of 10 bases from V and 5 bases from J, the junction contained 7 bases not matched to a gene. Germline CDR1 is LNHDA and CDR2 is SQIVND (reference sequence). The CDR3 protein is CATSTGFYGYTF. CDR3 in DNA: TGTGCCACCTCGACAGGGTTTTATGGCTACACCTTC. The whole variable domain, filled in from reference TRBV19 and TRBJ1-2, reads DGGITQSPKYLFRKEGQNVTLSCEQNLNHDAMYWYRQDPGQGLRLIYYSQIVNDFQKGDIAEGYSVSREKKESFPLTVTSAQKNPTAFYLCATSTGFYGYTFGSGTRLTVV.

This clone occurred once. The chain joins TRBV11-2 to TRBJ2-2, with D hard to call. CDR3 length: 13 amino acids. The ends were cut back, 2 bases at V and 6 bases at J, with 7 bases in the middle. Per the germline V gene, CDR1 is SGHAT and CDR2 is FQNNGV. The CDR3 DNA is TGTGCCAGCAGCTTAATTGAAGCCGGGGAGCTGTTTTTT. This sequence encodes CASSLIEAGELFF.

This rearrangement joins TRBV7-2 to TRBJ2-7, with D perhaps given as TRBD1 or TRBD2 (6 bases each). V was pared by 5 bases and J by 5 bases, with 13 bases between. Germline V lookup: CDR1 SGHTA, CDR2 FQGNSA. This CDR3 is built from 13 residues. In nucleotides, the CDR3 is TGTGCCAGCAGCATCTACAGGGAGGACGAGCAGTACTTC. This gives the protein CASSIYREDEQYF.

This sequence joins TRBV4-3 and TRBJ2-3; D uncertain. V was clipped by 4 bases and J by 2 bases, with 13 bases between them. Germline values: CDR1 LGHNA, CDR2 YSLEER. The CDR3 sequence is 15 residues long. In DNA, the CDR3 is TGCGCCAGCAGCCTCATAGGAGCAGCCACAGATACGCAGTATTTT. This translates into CASSLIGAATDTQYF.

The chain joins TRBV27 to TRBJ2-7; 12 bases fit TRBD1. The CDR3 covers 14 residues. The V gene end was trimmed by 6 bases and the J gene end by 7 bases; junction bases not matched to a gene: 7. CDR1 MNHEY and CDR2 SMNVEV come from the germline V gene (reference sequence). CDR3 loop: CASRPGQGAWEQYF. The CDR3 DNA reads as TGTGCCAGCAGGCCGGGACAGGGGGCGTGGGAGCAGTACTTC.

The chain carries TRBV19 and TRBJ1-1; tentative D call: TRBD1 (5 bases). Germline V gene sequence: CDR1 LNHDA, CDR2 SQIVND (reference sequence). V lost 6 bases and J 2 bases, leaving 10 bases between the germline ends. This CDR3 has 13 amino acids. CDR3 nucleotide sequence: TGTGCCAGTAGGTGGACACTTAACACTGAAGCTTTCTTT. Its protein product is CASRWTLNTEAFF.

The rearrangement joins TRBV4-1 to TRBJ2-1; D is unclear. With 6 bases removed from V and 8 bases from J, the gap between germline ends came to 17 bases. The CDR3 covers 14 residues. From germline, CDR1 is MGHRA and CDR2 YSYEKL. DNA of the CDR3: TGCGCCAGCAGGGTAGGTCCTACTTCCCATGAGCAGTTCTTC. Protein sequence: CASRVGPTSHEQFF.

This chain's CDR3 is CASSLARAGAGEQYF. DNA for the CDR3: TGTGCCAGCAGCTTAGCTAGGGCGGGAGCGGGCGAGCAGTACTTC. The chain joins TRBV11-2 to TRBJ2-7, with 7 positions matching TRBD2. Germline V lookup: CDR1 SGHAT, CDR2 FQNNGV. V shed 1 base, J shed 6 bases, and the junction held 9 bases outside the gene matches. The CDR3 is 15 amino acids. The whole variable domain, remainder taken from reference TRBV11-2 and TRBJ2-7, is EAGVAQSPRYKIIEKRQSVAFWCNPISGHATLYWYQQILGQGPKLLIQFQNNGVVDDSQLPKDRFSAERLKGVDSTLKIQPAKLEDSAVYLCASSLARAGAGEQYFGPGTRLTVT.

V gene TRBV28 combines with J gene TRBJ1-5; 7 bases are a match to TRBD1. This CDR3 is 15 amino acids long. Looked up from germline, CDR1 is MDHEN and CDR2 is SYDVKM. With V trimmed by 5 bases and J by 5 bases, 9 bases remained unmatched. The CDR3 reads CASSPGQRADQPQHF. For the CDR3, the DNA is TGTGCCAGCAGTCCGGGACAGCGGGCAGATCAGCCCCAGCATTTT.

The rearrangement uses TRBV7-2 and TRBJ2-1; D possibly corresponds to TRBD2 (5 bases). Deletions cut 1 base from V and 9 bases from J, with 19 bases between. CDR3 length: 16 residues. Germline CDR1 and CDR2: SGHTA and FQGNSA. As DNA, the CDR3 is TGTGCCAGCAGCTTAGTTCCTGGAGGCCCCACTGGTGAGCAGTTCTTC. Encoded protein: CASSLVPGGPTGEQFF.

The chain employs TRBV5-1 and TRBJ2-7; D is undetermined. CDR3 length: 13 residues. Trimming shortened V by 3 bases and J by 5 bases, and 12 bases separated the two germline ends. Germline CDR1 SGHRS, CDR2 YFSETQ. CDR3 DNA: TGCGCCAGCAGCTCGGAATCCGAGGACGAGCAGTACTTC. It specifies CASSSESEDEQYF.

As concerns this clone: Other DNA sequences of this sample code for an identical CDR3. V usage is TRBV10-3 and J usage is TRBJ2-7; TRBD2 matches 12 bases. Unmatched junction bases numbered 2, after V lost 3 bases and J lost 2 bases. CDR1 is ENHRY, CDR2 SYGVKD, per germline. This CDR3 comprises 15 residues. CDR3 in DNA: TGTGCCATCAGTGAAGGACTAGCGGGAACCTACGAGCAGTACTTC. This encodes CAISEGLAGTYEQYF.

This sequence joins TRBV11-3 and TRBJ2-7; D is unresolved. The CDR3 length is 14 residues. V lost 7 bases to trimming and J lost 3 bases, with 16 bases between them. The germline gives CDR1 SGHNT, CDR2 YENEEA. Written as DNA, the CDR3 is TGTGCCAGCACCCTATCGTTAGAAAACTACGAGCAGTACTTC. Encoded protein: CASTLSLENYEQYF.

In DNA, the CDR3 is TGTGCCAGCAGTGTGCGGGAAGGGGATGAGCAGTTCTTC. This encodes CASSVREGDEQFF. V gene TRBV2 combines with J gene TRBJ2-1; maybe TRBD2 (6 bases). Per germline, CDR1 SNHLY and CDR2 FYNNEI. V gave up 4 bases and J gave up 8 bases, with 12 bases separating them. The CDR3 runs 13 residues.

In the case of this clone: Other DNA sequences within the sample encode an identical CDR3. The CDR3 nucleotides read TGTGCCAGTAGTCGGGACCGCAGCTCCTACGAGCAGTACTTC. It is translated as CASSRDRSSYEQYF. V usage is TRBV19 and J usage is TRBJ2-7, with D perhaps given as TRBD1 or TRBD2 (5 bases each). The V gene's germline CDR1 is LNHDA and CDR2 SQIVND (reference sequence). V lost 5 bases to trimming and J lost 0 bases, with 11 bases between them. The CDR3 runs to 14 residues.

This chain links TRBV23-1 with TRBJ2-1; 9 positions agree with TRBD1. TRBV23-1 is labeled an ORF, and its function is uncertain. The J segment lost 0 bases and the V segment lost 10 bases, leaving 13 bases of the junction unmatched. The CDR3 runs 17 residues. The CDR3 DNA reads TGCGCCATTCCGGACAGGGGCATTAAGGGCTCCTACAATGAGCAGTTCTTC. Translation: CAIPDRGIKGSYNEQFF.